The text below deals with one TCR beta chain. A junction end diverges from the germline sequence, so it may reflect a read error. CDR3 length: 11 amino acids. Germline V CDR1 and CDR2: WNHNN, SYGVQD (reference sequence). These data belong to a study of CD8 T cells in ankylosing spondylitis. With molecular barcodes, quantitative 5'-RACE was used to make the TCR beta libraries. TCRdb itself ran the 5' RACE reads through MiXCR, one entry per CDR3 protein. This sample yields about 110,000 distinct CDR3 sequences, of which around 24% are seen a single time; around 12% belongs to the top ten. This TCR came from a male donor with ankylosing spondylitis. The specimen sequenced was synovial fluid, either unsorted or a sorted T cell fraction (not recorded which). The chain is built from TRBV10-1 and TRBJ2-1; D call uncertain. The CDR3 protein is CASSEYTEQFF. As DNA, the CDR3 is TGCGCCAGCAGTGAGTACACTGAGCAGTTCTTC.